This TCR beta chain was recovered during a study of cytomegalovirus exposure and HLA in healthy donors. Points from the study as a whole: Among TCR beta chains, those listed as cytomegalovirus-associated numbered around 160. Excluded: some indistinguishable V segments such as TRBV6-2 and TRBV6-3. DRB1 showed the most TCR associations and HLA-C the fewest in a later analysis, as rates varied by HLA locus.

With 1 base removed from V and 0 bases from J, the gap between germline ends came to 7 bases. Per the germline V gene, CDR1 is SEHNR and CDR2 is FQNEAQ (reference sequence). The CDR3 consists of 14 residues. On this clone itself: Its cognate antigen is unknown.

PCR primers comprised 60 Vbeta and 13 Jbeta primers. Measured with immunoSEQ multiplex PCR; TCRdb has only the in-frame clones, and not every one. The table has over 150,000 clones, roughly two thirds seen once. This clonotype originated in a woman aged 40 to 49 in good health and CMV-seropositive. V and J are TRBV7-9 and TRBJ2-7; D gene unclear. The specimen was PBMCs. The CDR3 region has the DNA TGTGCCAGCAGCTTAGGGCTAGTCTCCTACGAGCAGTACTTC. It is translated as CASSLGLVSYEQYF.